This TCR beta chain was identified during a study of OX40 agonist ivuxolimab in advanced cancers. The assay was immunoSEQ multiplex PCR, and TCRdb's table has in-frame clones only and misses some. This sample carries roughly 30,000 clones, more than 70% of them seen once, and the ten largest clones take around 17%. This CDR3 is built from 14 residues. Per the germline V gene, CDR1 is MNHEY and CDR2 is SVGAGI. Trimming at V came to 6 bases and at J to 2 bases, leaving 4 bases not matched to a gene. The sequencing here drew on CD4+ or CD8+ T cells sorted from blood, taken in a trial of the OX40 agonist ivuxolimab. This TCR came from an adult with an advanced solid tumor such as melanoma, head and neck, liver or kidney cancer. This rearrangement joins TRBV6-5 to TRBJ2-7, with 10 bases lining up with TRBD2. Written as DNA, the CDR3 is TGTGCCAGCAGCATTAGCGGGGGGCCCTACGAGCAGTACTTC. Translating gives CASSISGGPYEQYF.